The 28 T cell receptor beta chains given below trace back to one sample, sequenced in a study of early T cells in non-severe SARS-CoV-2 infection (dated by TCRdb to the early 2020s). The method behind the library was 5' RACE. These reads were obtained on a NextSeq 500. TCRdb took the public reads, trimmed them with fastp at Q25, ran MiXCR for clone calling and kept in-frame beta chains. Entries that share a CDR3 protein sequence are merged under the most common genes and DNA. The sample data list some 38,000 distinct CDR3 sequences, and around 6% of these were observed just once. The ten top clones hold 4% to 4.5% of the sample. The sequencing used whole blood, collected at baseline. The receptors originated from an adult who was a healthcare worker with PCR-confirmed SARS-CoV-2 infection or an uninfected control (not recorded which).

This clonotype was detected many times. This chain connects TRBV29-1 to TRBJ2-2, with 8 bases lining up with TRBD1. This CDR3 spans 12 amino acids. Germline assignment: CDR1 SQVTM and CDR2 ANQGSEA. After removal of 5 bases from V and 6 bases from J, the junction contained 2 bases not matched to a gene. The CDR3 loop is CSVPDRAGELFF. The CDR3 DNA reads TGCAGCGTTCCGGACAGGGCCGGGGAGCTGTTTTTT.

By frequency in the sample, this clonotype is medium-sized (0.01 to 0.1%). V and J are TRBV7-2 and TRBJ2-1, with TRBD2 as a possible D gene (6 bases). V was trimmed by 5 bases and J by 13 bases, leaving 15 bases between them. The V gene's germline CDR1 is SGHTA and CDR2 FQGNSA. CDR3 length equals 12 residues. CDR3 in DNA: TGTGCCAGCAGCCAGGACTACCATTCCCAGTTCTTC. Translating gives CASSQDYHSQFF.

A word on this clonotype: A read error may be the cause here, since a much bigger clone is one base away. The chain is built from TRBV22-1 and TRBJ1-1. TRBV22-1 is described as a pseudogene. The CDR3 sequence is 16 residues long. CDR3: CPGSPPPSTGHLGAFF. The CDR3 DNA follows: TGTCCTGGGAGCCCTCCGCCCTCCACAGGACATTTAGGGGCTTTCTTT.

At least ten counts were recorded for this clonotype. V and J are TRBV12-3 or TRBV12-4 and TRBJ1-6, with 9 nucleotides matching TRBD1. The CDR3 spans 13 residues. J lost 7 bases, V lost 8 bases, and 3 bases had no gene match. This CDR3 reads CASQGQGNSPLHF. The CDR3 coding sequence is TGTGCCAGCCAGGGACAGGGCAATTCACCCCTCCACTTT.

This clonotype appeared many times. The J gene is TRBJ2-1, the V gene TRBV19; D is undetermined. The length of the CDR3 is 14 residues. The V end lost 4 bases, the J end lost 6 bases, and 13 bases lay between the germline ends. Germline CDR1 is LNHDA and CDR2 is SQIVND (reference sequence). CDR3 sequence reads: CASSTLVSVNEQFF. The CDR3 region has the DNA TGTGCCAGTAGTACCCTTGTATCCGTCAATGAGCAGTTCTTC.

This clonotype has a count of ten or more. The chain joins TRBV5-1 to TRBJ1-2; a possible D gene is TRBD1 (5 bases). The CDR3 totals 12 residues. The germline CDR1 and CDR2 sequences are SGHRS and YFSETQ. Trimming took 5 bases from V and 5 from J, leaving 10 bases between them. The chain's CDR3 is CASSSTAYGYTF. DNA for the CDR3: TGCGCCAGCAGTTCGACAGCGTATGGCTACACCTTC.

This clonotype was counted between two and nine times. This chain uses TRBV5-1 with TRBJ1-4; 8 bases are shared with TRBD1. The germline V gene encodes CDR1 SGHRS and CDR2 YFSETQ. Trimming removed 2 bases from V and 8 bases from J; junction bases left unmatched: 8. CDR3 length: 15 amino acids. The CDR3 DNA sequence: TGCGCCAGCAGCTTACTGACAGGGGAGAAGGAAAAACTGTTTTTT. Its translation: CASSLLTGEKEKLFF. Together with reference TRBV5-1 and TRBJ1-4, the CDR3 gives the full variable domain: KAGVTQTPRYLIKTRGQQVTLSCSPISGHRSVSWYQQTPGQGLQFLFEYFSETQRNKGNFPGRFSGRQFSNSRSEMNVSTLELGDSALYLCASSLLTGEKEKLFFGSGTQLSVL.

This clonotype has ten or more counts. The CDR3 DNA sequence: TGTGCCAGCAGAACCTACAGGGACACCGGGGAGCTGTTTTTT. Its protein product is CASRTYRDTGELFF. V and J are TRBV6-2 or TRBV6-3 and TRBJ2-2, with D possibly matching TRBD1 (6 bases). V lost 6 bases, J lost 3 bases, and 11 bases lay in between. Per the germline V gene, CDR1 is MNHEY and CDR2 is SVGEGT. The CDR3 has 14 residues.

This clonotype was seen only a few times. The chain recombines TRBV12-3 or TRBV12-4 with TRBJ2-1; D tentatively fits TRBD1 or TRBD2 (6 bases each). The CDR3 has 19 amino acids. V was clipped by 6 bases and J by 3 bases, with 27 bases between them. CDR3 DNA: TGTGCCAGCAGCCGACATCGGGGCCGGGGGCAGACTTACTACAATGAGCAGTTCTTC. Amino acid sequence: CASSRHRGRGQTYYNEQFF.

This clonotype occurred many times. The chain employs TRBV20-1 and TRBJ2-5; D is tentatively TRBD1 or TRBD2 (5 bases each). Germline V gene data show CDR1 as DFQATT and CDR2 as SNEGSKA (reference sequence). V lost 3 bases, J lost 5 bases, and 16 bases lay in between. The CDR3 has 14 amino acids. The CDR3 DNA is TGCAGTGCTAGGGGTGAGGGGCGATGGGAGACCCAGTACTTC. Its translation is CSARGEGRWETQYF.

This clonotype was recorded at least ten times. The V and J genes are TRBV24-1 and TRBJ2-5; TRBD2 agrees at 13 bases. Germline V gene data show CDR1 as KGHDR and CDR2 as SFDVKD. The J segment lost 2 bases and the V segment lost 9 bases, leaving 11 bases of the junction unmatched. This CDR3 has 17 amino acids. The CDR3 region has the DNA TGTGCCACCGCGCGGTCCGGACTAGCGGGAGTTCAAGAGACCCAGTACTTC. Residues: CATARSGLAGVQETQYF.

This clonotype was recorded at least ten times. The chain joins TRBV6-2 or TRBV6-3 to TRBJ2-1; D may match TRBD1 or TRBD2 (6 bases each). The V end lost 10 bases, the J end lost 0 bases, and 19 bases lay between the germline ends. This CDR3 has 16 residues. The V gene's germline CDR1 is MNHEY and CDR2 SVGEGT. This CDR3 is CANGDGGGLSYNEQFF. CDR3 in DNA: TGTGCCAACGGGGACGGAGGGGGACTCTCCTACAATGAGCAGTTCTTC.

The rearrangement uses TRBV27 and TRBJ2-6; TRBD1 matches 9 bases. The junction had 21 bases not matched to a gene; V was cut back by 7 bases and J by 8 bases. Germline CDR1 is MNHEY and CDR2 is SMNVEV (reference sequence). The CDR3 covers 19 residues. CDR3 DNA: TGTGCCAGCACTCAGACGGGACAGGGCCAATGGAGGGGGACCAACGTCCTGACTTTC. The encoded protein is CASTQTGQGQWRGTNVLTF.

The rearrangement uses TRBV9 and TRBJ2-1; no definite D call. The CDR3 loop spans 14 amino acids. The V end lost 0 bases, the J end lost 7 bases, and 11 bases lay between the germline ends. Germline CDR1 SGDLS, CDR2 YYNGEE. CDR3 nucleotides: TGTGCCAGCAGCGTAGCAGGTCTCGGGAATGAGCAGTTCTTC. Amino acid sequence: CASSVAGLGNEQFF.

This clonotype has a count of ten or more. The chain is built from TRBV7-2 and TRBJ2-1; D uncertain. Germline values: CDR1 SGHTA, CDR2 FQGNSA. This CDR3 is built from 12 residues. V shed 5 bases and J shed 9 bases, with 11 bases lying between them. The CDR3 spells CASSPPRTEQFF. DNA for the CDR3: TGTGCCAGCAGCCCCCCTCGCACTGAGCAGTTCTTC.

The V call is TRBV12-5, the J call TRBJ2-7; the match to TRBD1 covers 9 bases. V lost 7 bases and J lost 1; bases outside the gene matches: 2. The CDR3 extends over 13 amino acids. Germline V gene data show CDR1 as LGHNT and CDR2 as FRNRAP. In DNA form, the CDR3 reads TGTGCTAGTGCCGGGACAGGGTCCTACGAGCAGTACTTC. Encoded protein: CASAGTGSYEQYF.

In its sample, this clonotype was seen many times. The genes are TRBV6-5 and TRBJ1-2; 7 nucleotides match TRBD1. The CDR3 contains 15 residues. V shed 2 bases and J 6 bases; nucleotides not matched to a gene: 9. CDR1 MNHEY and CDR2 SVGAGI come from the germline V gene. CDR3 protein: CASSYTRRGENGYTF. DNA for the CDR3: TGTGCCAGCAGTTACACCCGCAGGGGGGAGAATGGCTACACCTTC.

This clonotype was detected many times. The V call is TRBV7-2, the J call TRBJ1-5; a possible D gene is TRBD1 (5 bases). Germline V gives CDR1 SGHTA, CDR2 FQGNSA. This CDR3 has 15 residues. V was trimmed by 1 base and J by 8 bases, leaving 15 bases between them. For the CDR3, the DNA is TGTGCCAGCAGCTTAGGCTCAGGGCTGCCCGAGCCCCAGCATTTT. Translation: CASSLGSGLPEPQHF.

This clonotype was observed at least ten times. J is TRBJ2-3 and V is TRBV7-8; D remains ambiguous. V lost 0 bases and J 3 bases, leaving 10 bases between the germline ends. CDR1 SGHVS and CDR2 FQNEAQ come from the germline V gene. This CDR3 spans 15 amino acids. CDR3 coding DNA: TGTGCCAGCAGCTTAGCCGGCAGGCAAACAGATACGCAGTATTTT. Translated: CASSLAGRQTDTQYF.

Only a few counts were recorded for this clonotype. The CDR3 reads CASISHHGSYNEQFF. The CDR3 nucleotides are TGTGCCAGTATTTCACACCACGGCTCCTACAATGAGCAGTTCTTC. The chain combines TRBV19 with TRBJ2-1; D is unclear. Deletions cut 7 bases from V and 0 bases from J, with 13 bases between. Per the germline V gene, CDR1 is LNHDA and CDR2 is SQIVND (reference sequence). This CDR3 spans 15 amino acids. Complete variable domain (other parts from reference TRBV19 and TRBJ2-1): DGGITQSPKYLFRKEGQNVTLSCEQNLNHDAMYWYRQDPGQGLRLIYYSQIVNDFQKGDIAEGYSVSREKKESFPLTVTSAQKNPTAFYLCASISHHGSYNEQFFGPGTRLTVL.

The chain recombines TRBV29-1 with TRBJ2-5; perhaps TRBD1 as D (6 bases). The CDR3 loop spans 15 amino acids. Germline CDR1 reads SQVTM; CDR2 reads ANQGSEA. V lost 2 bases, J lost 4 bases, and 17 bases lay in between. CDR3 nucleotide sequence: TGCAGCGTTGAACGAGGGACCCAAGGGGGAGAGACCCAGTACTTC. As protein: CSVERGTQGGETQYF.

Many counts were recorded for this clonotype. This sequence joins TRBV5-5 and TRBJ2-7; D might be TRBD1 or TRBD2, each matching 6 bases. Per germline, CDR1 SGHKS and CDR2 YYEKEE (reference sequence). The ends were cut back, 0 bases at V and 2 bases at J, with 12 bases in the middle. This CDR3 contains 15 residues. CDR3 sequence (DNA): TGTGCCAGCAGCTTGGCCGGGGGCAGGGCCTACGAGCAGTACTTC. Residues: CASSLAGGRAYEQYF.

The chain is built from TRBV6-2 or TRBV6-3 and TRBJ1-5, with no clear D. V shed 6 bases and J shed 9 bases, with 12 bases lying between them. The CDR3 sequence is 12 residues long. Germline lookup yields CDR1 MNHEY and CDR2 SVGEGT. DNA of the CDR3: TGTGCCAGCAGACTTACATTGGGGCCCCAGCATTTT. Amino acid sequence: CASRLTLGPQHF.

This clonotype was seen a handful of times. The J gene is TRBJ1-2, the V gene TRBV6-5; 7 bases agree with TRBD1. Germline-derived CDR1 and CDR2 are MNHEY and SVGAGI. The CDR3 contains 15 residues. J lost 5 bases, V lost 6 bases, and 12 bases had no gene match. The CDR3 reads CASRSAWGQLYGYTF. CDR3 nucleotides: TGTGCCAGCAGATCCGCTTGGGGACAGTTATATGGCTACACCTTC.

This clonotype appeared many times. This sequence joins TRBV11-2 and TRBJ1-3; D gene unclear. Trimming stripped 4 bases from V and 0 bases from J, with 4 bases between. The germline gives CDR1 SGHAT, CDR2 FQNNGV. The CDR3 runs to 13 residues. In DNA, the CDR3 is TGTGCCAGCAGCTCGGTCTCTGGAAACACCATATATTTT. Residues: CASSSVSGNTIYF.

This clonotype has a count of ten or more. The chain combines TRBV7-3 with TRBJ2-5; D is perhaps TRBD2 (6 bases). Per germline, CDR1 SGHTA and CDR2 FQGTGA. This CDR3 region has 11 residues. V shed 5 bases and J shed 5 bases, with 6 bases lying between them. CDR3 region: CASSGGETQYF. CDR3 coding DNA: TGTGCCAGCAGCGGGGGGGAGACCCAGTACTTC.

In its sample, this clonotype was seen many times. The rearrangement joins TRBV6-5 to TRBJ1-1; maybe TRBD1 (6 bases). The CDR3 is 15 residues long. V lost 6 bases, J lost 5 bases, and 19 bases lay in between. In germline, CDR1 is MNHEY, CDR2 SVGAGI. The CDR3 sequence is CASRTGGLGGTEAFF. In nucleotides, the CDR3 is TGTGCCAGCAGAACCGGGGGGCTTGGAGGGACTGAAGCTTTCTTT.

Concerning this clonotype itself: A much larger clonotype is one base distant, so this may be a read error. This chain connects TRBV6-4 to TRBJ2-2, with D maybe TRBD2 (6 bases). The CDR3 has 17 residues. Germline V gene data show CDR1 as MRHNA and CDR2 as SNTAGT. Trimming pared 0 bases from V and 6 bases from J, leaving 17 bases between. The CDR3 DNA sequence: TGTGCCAGCAGTGACTCATGGTACAGGAGGGCCGCCGGGGAGCTGTTTTTT. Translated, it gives CASSDSWYRRAAGELFF.